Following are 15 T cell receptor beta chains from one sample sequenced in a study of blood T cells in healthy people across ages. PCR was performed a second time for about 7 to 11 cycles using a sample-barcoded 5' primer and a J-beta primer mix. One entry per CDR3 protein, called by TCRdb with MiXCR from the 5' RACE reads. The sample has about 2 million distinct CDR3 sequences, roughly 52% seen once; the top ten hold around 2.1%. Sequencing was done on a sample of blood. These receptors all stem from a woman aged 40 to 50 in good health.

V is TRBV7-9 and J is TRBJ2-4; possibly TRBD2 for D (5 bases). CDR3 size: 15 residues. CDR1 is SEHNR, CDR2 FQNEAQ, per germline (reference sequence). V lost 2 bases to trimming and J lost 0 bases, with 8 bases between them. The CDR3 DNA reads TGTGCCAGCAGCTTACCGGACTTAGCCAAAAACATTCAGTACTTC. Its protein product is CASSLPDLAKNIQYF.

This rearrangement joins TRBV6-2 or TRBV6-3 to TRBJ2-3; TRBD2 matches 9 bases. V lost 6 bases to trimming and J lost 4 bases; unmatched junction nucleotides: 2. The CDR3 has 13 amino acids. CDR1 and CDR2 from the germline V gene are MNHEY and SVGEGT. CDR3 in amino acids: CASRRTSADTQYF. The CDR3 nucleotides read TGTGCCAGCAGACGGACTAGCGCAGATACGCAGTATTTT.

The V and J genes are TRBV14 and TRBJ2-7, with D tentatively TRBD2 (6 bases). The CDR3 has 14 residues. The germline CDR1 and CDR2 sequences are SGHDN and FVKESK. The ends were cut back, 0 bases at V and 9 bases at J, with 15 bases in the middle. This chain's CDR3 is CASSQDAGRWGQYF. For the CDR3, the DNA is TGTGCCAGCAGCCAAGACGCAGGGAGGTGGGGGCAGTACTTC.

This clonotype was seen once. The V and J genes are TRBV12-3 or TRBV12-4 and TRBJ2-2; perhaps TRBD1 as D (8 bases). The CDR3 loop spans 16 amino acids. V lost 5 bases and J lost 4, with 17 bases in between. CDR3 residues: CASSLQGGVGTGELFF. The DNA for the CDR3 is TGTGCCAGCAGTCTACAGGGGGGGGTCGGCACCGGGGAGCTGTTTTTT.

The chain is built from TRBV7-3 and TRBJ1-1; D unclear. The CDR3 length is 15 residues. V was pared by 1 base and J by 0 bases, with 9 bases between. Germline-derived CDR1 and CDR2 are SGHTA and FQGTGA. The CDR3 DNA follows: TGTGCCAGCAGCTTAAGTGGATTTATGAACACTGAAGCTTTCTTT. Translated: CASSLSGFMNTEAFF. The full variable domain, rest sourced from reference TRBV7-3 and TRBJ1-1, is GAGVSQTPSNKVTEKGKYVELRCDPISGHTALYWYRQSLGQGPEFLIYFQGTGAADDSGLPNDRFFAVRPEGSVSTLKIQRTERGDSAVYLCASSLSGFMNTEAFFGQGTRLTVV.

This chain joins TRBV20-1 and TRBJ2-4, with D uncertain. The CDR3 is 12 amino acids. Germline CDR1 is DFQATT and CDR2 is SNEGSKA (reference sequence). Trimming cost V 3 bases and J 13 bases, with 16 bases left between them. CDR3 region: CSASSVGNEQYF. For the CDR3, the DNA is TGCAGTGCTAGTTCCGTTGGTAATGAGCAGTACTTC.

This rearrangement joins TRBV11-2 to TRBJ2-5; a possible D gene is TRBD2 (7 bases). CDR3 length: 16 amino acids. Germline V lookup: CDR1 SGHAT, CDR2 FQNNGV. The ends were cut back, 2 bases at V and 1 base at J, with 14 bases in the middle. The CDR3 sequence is CASSLFRGASQETQYF. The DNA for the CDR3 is TGTGCCAGCAGCTTATTCCGGGGGGCGAGCCAAGAGACCCAGTACTTC.

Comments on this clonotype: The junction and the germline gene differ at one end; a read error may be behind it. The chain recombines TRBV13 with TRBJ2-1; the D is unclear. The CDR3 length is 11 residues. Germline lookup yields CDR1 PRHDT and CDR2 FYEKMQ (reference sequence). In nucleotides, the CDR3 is TGTGCCGGCAGCTTTTTTGGCGAGCAGTTCTTC. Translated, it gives CAGSFFGEQFF.

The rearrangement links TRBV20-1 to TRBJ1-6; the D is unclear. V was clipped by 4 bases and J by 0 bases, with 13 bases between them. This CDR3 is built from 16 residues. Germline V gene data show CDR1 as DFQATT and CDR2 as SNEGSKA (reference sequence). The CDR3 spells CSAKIAVSSYNSPLHF. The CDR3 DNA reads TGCAGTGCTAAAATTGCGGTGAGCTCCTATAATTCACCCCTCCACTTT.

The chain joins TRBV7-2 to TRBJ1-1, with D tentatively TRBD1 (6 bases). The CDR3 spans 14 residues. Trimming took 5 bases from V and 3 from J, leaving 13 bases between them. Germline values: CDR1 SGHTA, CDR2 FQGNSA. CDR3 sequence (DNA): TGTGCCAGCAGCGTACGGCAGGGGTACACTGAAGCTTTCTTT. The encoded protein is CASSVRQGYTEAFF.

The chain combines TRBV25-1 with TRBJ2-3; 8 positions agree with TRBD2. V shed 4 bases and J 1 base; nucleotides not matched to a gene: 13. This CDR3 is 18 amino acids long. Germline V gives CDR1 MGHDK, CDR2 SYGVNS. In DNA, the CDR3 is TGTGCCAGCAGTGGGGGACCTACGGCGGGGGGCCGCACAGATACGCAGTATTTT. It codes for CASSGGPTAGGRTDTQYF.

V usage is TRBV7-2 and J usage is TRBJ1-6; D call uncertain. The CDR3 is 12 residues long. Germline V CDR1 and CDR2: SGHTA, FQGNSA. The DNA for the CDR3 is TGTGTGTGCAAGCCTCGGGGTTCACCCCTCCACTTT. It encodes CVCKPRGSPLHF.

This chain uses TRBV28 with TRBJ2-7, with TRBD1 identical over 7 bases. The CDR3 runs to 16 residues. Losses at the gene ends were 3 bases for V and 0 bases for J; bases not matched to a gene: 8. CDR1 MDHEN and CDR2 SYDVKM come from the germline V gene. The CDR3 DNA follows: TGTGCCAGCAGTTTTAGACAGGGTCTGAGCTCCTACGAGCAGTACTTC. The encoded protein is CASSFRQGLSSYEQYF.

The CDR3 sequence: CASSGIREQFF. The DNA of the CDR3 is TGTGCCAGCAGTGGGATCCGTGAGCAGTTCTTC. The chain carries TRBV12-3 or TRBV12-4 and TRBJ2-1; D ambiguous. The CDR3 covers 11 residues. Trimming stripped 5 bases from V and 9 bases from J, with 8 bases between.

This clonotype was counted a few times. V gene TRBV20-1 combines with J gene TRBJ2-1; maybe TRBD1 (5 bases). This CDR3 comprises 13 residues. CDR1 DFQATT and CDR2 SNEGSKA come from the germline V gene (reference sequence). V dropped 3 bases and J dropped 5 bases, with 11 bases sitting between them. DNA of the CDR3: TGCAGTGCTAGGTTACAGGTTAACAATGAGCAGTTCTTC. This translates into CSARLQVNNEQFF.